Described below is a single T cell receptor (beta chain) sequence and its context. CDR1 is MNHEY and CDR2 is SVGAGI in the germline V gene. Between the trimmed V and J ends, which lost 6 bases and 2 bases, there was a span of 13 bases. This CDR3 region has 14 residues. The sample originates from a study of blood T cell repertoires in COVID-19. Study in general: T cells, B-cell-depleted T cells, or PBMCs supplied cDNA or gDNA.

How the authors handled the data: Reference gene primers were amplified, and this amplification served to estimate nucleated cell counts. TCRdb's copy holds only in-frame clones and misses some; the assay was immunoSEQ multiplex PCR. V and J calls and clone size follow that table, whereas D and trimming were derived from the DNA. The sample consists of approximately 96,000 clones, around 90% of them appearing once. Patients in Seattle were enrolled during active infection, then followed longitudinally. The rearrangement links TRBV6-5 to TRBJ1-1; D may be TRBD1 (5 bases). The specimen sequenced was peripheral blood. The receptor comes from a human donor with COVID-19, enrolled during active disease. The donor label of this sample is uncertain. The CDR3 reads CASRQKGPNTEAFF. DNA of the CDR3: TGTGCCAGCAGGCAAAAGGGGCCTAACACTGAAGCTTTCTTT.